A selection of T cell receptor beta chains follows, all from one sample in a study of spatial heterogeneity in lung cancer. TCRdb re-analysed the 5' RACE reads in MiXCR, keeping a single row per CDR3 protein. The profile covers about 50,000 distinct CDR3 sequences, with less than 8.5% appearing a single time and about an eighth taken by the ten largest. The starting material was PBMCs, obtained at surgery. Receptors were obtained from a female donor with early-stage non-small cell lung cancer. Each CDR3 is given with its conserved first and last residue. D genes are given only for firm matches. Expanded clones are given a class, and other clones once, few, many or no size at all.

clone_size,d_call,v_call,j_call,cdr3_nt,cdr3_aa
.,TRBD1,TRBV3-1,TRBJ2-1,TGTGCCAGCAGCCCTTGGACAGGGGTCTTAAATGAGCAGTTCTTC,CASSPWTGVLNEQFF
few,.,TRBV5-1,TRBJ1-6,TGCGCCAGCAGCTTACAGGGATCGGATTCACCCCTCCACTTT,CASSLQGSDSPLHF
few,.,TRBV4-1,TRBJ2-7,TGCGCCAGCAGCCAAACGGAGACTAGTCACGAGCAGTACTTC,CASSQTETSHEQYF
many,.,TRBV6-1,TRBJ1-1,TGTGCCAGCAGTGCCACCGGGATCACTGAAGCTTTCTTT,CASSATGITEAFF
.,.,TRBV4-2,TRBJ2-3,TGTGCCAGCAGCCAAGGCCCCCGGGGGTCCGCAGATACGCAGTATTTT,CASSQGPRGSADTQYF
.,TRBD1,TRBV18,TRBJ1-5,TGTGCCAGCTCACAGGGGGCCAGGACGGATAGCAATCAGCCCCAGCATTTT,CASSQGARTDSNQPQHF
.,.,TRBV7-2,TRBJ2-1,TGTGCCAGCAGCTTAGACTGTAACAATGAGCAGTTCTTC,CASSLDCNNEQFF
few,TRBD1,TRBV12-3/TRBV12-4,TRBJ1-2,TGTGCCAGCACTGGACAGGGCATAATGGACGGCTACACCTTC,CASTGQGIMDGYTF
many,TRBD2,TRBV12-3/TRBV12-4,TRBJ2-3,TGTGCCAGCAGTCGGACTAGCGGGGGGCGCATAGATACGCAGTATTTT,CASSRTSGGRIDTQYF
many,TRBD1,TRBV27,TRBJ1-1,TGTGCCAGCAGTTTATTCCGGGAGGGGGCAGGTACTGAAGCTTTCTTT,CASSLFREGAGTEAFF
many,.,TRBV16,TRBJ2-3,TGTGCCAGCAGCCAATCTTCCCACACAGATACGCAGTATTTT,CASSQSSHTDTQYF
many,TRBD2,TRBV4-2,TRBJ2-3,TGTGCCAGCAGCCAAGAGGCAGCGGGGGGGGGCACAGATACGCAGTATTTT,CASSQEAAGGGTDTQYF
many,TRBD1,TRBV28,TRBJ1-4,TGTGCCAGCAGTTCTCCGGGACAGGGCAACGAAAAACTGTTTTTT,CASSSPGQGNEKLFF
many,.,TRBV14,TRBJ1-1,TGTGCCAGCAGCCTAACAGCCGACGTTGGGGCGGCGGGTACTTTCTTT,CASSLTADVGAAGTFF
few,.,TRBV6-6,TRBJ1-5,TGTGCCAGCAGTTACTGGGGGACGAACAATCAGCCCCAGCATTTT,CASSYWGTNNQPQHF
many,TRBD1,TRBV5-6,TRBJ2-1,TGTGCCAGCAGCCCGACCCAAGACGGGACAGGGCGGCAGTTCTTC,CASSPTQDGTGRQFF
.,TRBD1,TRBV2,TRBJ2-7,TGTGCCAGCTCGGGACAGCGAGCCTACGAGCAGTACTTC,CASSGQRAYEQYF
many,.,TRBV2,TRBJ1-1,TGTGCCAGCAGTTACAGGGACGGTGAAGCTTTCTTT,CASSYRDGEAFF
.,TRBD1,TRBV7-9,TRBJ2-7,TGTGCCAGCAGCTCACGGACAGGGAACTCCTACGAGCAGTACTTC,CASSSRTGNSYEQYF
few,TRBD1,TRBV5-4,TRBJ1-1,TGTGCCAGCAGCCCTTCTCGAGGGGGCAAGACTGAAGCTTTCTTT,CASSPSRGGKTEAFF
.,.,TRBV18,TRBJ2-7,TGTGCCAGCTCACCCATCTCTATCCGGGCCTACGAGCAGTACTTC,CASSPISIRAYEQYF
many,.,TRBV7-9,TRBJ2-1,TGTGCCAGCAGCAAGGGGCGTCCCACACACAATGAGCAGTTCTTC,CASSKGRPTHNEQFF
.,.,TRBV5-6,TRBJ2-3,TGTGCCAGCAGCCCGGCGGGGCTCCTGGATACGCAGTATTTT,CASSPAGLLDTQYF
few,.,TRBV6-6,TRBJ2-3,TGTGCCAGCAGTTACTCCCTTCAGGGAAGGTCAAACACAGATACGCAGTATTTT,CASSYSLQGRSNTDTQYF
many,.,TRBV6-1,TRBJ1-5,TGTGCCAGCAGTGAATATGCCGGCCTCAGTCAGCCCCAGCATTTT,CASSEYAGLSQPQHF
few,TRBD1,TRBV27,TRBJ2-3,TGTGCCAGCCAGAGCACAGGGGGCATAGCAGATACGCAGTATTTT,CASQSTGGIADTQYF
few,.,TRBV7-8,TRBJ1-2,TGTGCCAGCAGCTTACGCCAGGACTATGGCTACACCTTC,CASSLRQDYGYTF
few,.,TRBV6-5,TRBJ2-6,TGTGCCAGCAGTACGACACACTCTGGGGCCAACGTCCTGACTTTC,CASSTTHSGANVLTF
few,TRBD1,TRBV11-3,TRBJ2-5,TGTGCCAGCAGCTTAGGTACAGGGGACGGAGAGACCCAGTACTTC,CASSLGTGDGETQYF
few,TRBD1,TRBV29-1,TRBJ2-5,TGCAGCGTTGTGGGGGACAGGTCTGCGGAGACCCAGTACTTC,CSVVGDRSAETQYF
.,TRBD1,TRBV3-1,TRBJ2-6,TGTGCCAGCAGCCAATGGCGACAGGGGGCACTGGGCTCTGGGGCCAACGTCCTGACTTTC,CASSQWRQGALGSGANVLTF
few,.,TRBV7-2,TRBJ1-4,TGTGCCAGCAGCTTAGCGCTCGGGACTAATGAAAAACTGTTTTTT,CASSLALGTNEKLFF
.,.,TRBV7-2,TRBJ2-1,TGTGCCAGCAGCGCACAGTCTTGGGGGAGCGCCTACAATGAGCAGTTCTTC,CASSAQSWGSAYNEQFF
.,.,TRBV28,TRBJ2-7,TGTGCCAGCAGCCCGGGGGGCTACTACGAGCAGTACTTC,CASSPGGYYEQYF
.,.,TRBV11-2,TRBJ2-7,TGTGCCAGCAGCTCAGCGACCGGGGCCCGCTACGAGCAGTACTTC,CASSSATGARYEQYF
.,.,TRBV3-2,TRBJ2-3,TGTGCCAGCAGCCAGCAAGGACTAGCGGGGGTTTTCTGGCACACACGAGATACGCAGTATTTT,CASSQQGLAGVFWHTRDTQYF
many,.,TRBV28,TRBJ2-5,TGTGCCAGCAGTTTAGCGCAAGAGACCCAGTACTTC,CASSLAQETQYF
few,.,TRBV5-1,TRBJ2-7,TGCGCCAGCACCGCACAGGGGGGGCCCGCGGCCGAGCAGTACTTC,CASTAQGGPAAEQYF
.,.,TRBV18,TRBJ1-1,TGTGCCAGCTCACCTTCCCGGGACAAGAACACTGAAGCTTTCTTT,CASSPSRDKNTEAFF
.,.,TRBV9,TRBJ2-5,TGTGCCAGCAGCGTAGTCGACGACCCCCAAGAGACCCAGTACTTC,CASSVVDDPQETQYF
.,.,TRBV14,TRBJ1-1,TGTGCCAGCAGCCAAGATGCAGGGGTTGGTAACACTGAAGCTTTCTTT,CASSQDAGVGNTEAFF
.,TRBD1,TRBV24-1,TRBJ2-7,TGTGCCACCAGTGATCGAACAGGGGGGCGGTACGAGCAGTACTTC,CATSDRTGGRYEQYF
.,.,TRBV12-3/TRBV12-4,TRBJ2-1,TGTGCCAGCGGTTCCGATGGGGGCCAGTTCTTC,CASGSDGGQFF
many,TRBD1,TRBV19,TRBJ2-1,TGTGCCAGTAGTACACAGTCTGGACAGGGGCTCTTC,CASSTQSGQGLF
many,.,TRBV5-1,TRBJ2-7,TGCGCCAGCAGCTTGGGGCAGAGCTCCTACGAGCAGTACTTC,CASSLGQSSYEQYF
few,.,TRBV7-2,TRBJ2-1,TGTGCCAGCAGCTCTAGCCTGGAGGCGTACAATGAGCAGTTCTTC,CASSSSLEAYNEQFF
many,.,TRBV20-1,TRBJ2-5,TGCAGTGCTAGAGATTCGCATACAGAGACCCAGTACTTC,CSARDSHTETQYF
many,.,TRBV2,TRBJ2-5,TGTGCCAGCAGTGAAGCGCTTACAGCTGGGCAAGAGACCCAGTACTTC,CASSEALTAGQETQYF
.,TRBD2,TRBV3-1,TRBJ2-7,TGTGCCAGCAGACCTAGCGGGGGGCGAAACTACGAGCAGTACTTC,CASRPSGGRNYEQYF
.,TRBD1,TRBV4-3,TRBJ1-2,TGCGCCAGCAGCCAAGAACAGGGGGCTAACTATGGCTACACCTTC,CASSQEQGANYGYTF
few,TRBD1,TRBV25-1,TRBJ1-4,TGTGCCAGCAGTGAAAAGAGGGCAGGGGGCCAAGGTTTTAATGAAAAACTGTTTTTT,CASSEKRAGGQGFNEKLFF
few,TRBD2,TRBV7-2,TRBJ2-3,TGTGCCAGCAGCTTAGGAGCGGGGGTCACAGATACGCAGTATTTT,CASSLGAGVTDTQYF
.,TRBD1,TRBV3-1,TRBJ1-2,TGTGCCAGCAGCCAAGGTGGGACAGGGGATGGTGGCTACACCTTC,CASSQGGTGDGGYTF
.,.,TRBV28,TRBJ1-2,TGTGCCAGCAGGCCTAATAGGAACTATGGCTACACCTTC,CASRPNRNYGYTF
few,TRBD2,TRBV5-6,TRBJ2-1,TGTGCCAGCAGCTTGGCGGGGGGGAATGAGCAGTTCTTC,CASSLAGGNEQFF